The 3 T cell receptor beta chains in this list originate from one sample, sequenced in a study of blood T cell repertoires in COVID-19. This table comes from immunoSEQ multiplex PCR, and its TCRdb copy is limited to in-frame clones, with some not included. The sample consists of 300,000 to 500,000 clones, roughly 87% of them appearing once. Sequenced material: PBMCs or T cells enriched from blood (not recorded which). The receptor source for this set is a woman between 35 and 50 years old with acute COVID-19.

The V call is TRBV29-1, the J call TRBJ1-2, with TRBD1 as a possible D gene (5 bases). This CDR3 has 14 residues. Trimming took off 2 bases at V and 2 bases at J, with 12 bases between the two ends. Germline V gives CDR1 SQVTM, CDR2 ANQGSEA. The CDR3 loop reads CSVEFQQGNYGYTF. The CDR3 DNA is TGCAGCGTTGAATTCCAGCAGGGCAACTATGGCTACACCTTC.

In DNA, the CDR3 is TGCGCCAGCAGCCGGAACAGGGGCGAGGATAACGGCTACACCTTC. Its protein product is CASSRNRGEDNGYTF. This chain connects TRBV5-1 to TRBJ1-2; 7 nucleotides align to TRBD1. This CDR3 contains 15 residues. CDR1 and CDR2 (germline): SGHRS, YFSETQ. The V and J ends lost 4 bases and 8 bases, in that order; junction bases with no gene match: 14.

This rearrangement joins TRBV10-3 to TRBJ1-1; 8 nucleotides agree with TRBD1. The ends lost 10 bases at V and 2 bases at J; junction bases unmatched: 6. The CDR3 extends over 13 amino acids. CDR1 ENHRY and CDR2 SYGVKD come from the germline V gene. The CDR3 DNA follows: TGTGCCACGGCCGGACAGGGAAACACTGAAGCTTTCTTT. This translates into CATAGQGNTEAFF.